This paragraph covers one TCR beta chain sequence. The method was immunoSEQ multiplex PCR; TCRdb's version includes in-frame clones alone and lacks a portion of them. Here the sample spans around 81,000 clones, 75% to 85% being singletons. Trimming pared 3 bases from V and 1 base from J, leaving 12 bases between. The germline V gene encodes CDR1 MNHEY and CDR2 SVGAGI. This CDR3 is built from 15 residues. The data derive from a study of blood T cell repertoires in COVID-19. Turning to the study itself: COVID-19 samples collected from the United States, Italy and Spain covered acute and convalescent phases. Sources were T cells, B-cell-depleted T cells, or PBMCs; the material itself was cDNA or gDNA.

The clonotype originates from a man aged 80 or over with acute or convalescent COVID-19. The chain is built from TRBV6-5 and TRBJ2-5; D possibly corresponds to TRBD1 (5 bases). Sequencing used peripheral blood. CDR3 in DNA: TGTGCCAGCAGTTATCACTGGGGCAGCCAAGAGACCCAGTACTTC. The encoded protein is CASSYHWGSQETQYF.